These T cell receptor beta chains were read from a single sample in a study of CD8+CD57+ T cells in acquired aplastic anemia. TCRdb itself ran the reads through MiXCR, one entry per CDR3 protein. Here the sample spans a few hundred thousand distinct CDR3 sequences, roughly 45% being singletons. Sequenced sample: sorted CD4+, CD8+, or CD8+CD57+ T cells (not recorded which) from PBMCs. These receptors all stem from a human donor with aplastic anemia. Each CDR3 is given with its conserved first and last residue. D genes are given only for firm matches. Only some rows state a clone size, as once, few, many or a class for expanded clones.

D gene: -; V gene: TRBV10-2; clone size: once; J gene: TRBJ1-2; CDR3 DNA: TGCGCCAGCAGTGAGGGGGGAGCTTATGGCTACACCTTC; CDR3 protein: CASSEGGAYGYTF
D gene: -; V gene: TRBV11-2; clone size: many; J gene: TRBJ1-4; CDR3 DNA: TGTGCCAGCAGCTTAAGTGGGGAGGCATGGGGTGAAAAACTGTTTTTT; CDR3 protein: CASSLSGEAWGEKLFF
D gene: TRBD1; V gene: TRBV2; clone size: -; J gene: TRBJ2-7; CDR3 DNA: TGTGCCAGCAGTTACAGGGGTAGCTACGAGCAGTACTTC; CDR3 protein: CASSYRGSYEQYF
D gene: TRBD1; V gene: TRBV29-1; clone size: -; J gene: TRBJ1-1; CDR3 DNA: TGCAGCGTTGAATTCCGGGACAGTTTGAACACTGAAGCTTTCTTT; CDR3 protein: CSVEFRDSLNTEAFF
D gene: -; V gene: TRBV29-1; clone size: -; J gene: TRBJ2-2; CDR3 DNA: TGCAGCGTCTCACACCGGGGGACCGGGGAGCTGTTTTTT; CDR3 protein: CSVSHRGTGELFF
D gene: -; V gene: TRBV15; clone size: -; J gene: TRBJ1-1; CDR3 DNA: TGTGCCACCGGCAGAGGTTCTATCGGGGAGAACACTGAAGCTTTCTTT; CDR3 protein: CATGRGSIGENTEAFF
D gene: -; V gene: TRBV24-1; clone size: -; J gene: TRBJ1-5; CDR3 DNA: TGTGCCACCAGTGATTCCCACCGTAGCAATCAGCCCCAGCATTTT; CDR3 protein: CATSDSHRSNQPQHF
D gene: TRBD1; V gene: TRBV15; clone size: -; J gene: TRBJ1-4; CDR3 DNA: TGTGCCACCAGCAGTGGAACAGGGGATAATGAAAAACTGTTTTTT; CDR3 protein: CATSSGTGDNEKLFF
D gene: -; V gene: TRBV4-1; clone size: -; J gene: TRBJ2-1; CDR3 DNA: TGTGCCAGCAGCCATCTCAATGAGCAGTTCTTC; CDR3 protein: CASSHLNEQFF
D gene: -; V gene: TRBV7-9; clone size: -; J gene: TRBJ1-1; CDR3 DNA: TGTGCCAGCAGCGTGGACCCGAACACTGAAGCTTTCTTT; CDR3 protein: CASSVDPNTEAFF
D gene: -; V gene: TRBV11-2; clone size: few; J gene: TRBJ2-5; CDR3 DNA: TGTGCCAGCAGCTTGATGGCCGAGACCCAGTACTTC; CDR3 protein: CASSLMAETQYF
D gene: TRBD1; V gene: TRBV19; clone size: few; J gene: TRBJ2-6; CDR3 DNA: TGTGCCAGTAGTGACAGGGGGCCTGGGGCCAACGTCCTGACTTTC; CDR3 protein: CASSDRGPGANVLTF
D gene: TRBD1; V gene: TRBV20-1; clone size: -; J gene: TRBJ1-3; CDR3 DNA: TGCAGTGCCTCCACCAGGGCAGGGGGATACTCTGGAAACACCATATATTTT; CDR3 protein: CSASTRAGGYSGNTIYF
D gene: -; V gene: TRBV5-4; clone size: -; J gene: TRBJ1-5; CDR3 DNA: TGCGCCAGCAGCCAAGATCGGCAGCCAAGCAATCAGCCCCAGCATTTT; CDR3 protein: CASSQDRQPSNQPQHF
D gene: TRBD1; V gene: TRBV9; clone size: many; J gene: TRBJ1-1; CDR3 DNA: TGTGCCAGCAGGGCCGGGACAGGGGGTGAAGCTTTCTTT; CDR3 protein: CASRAGTGGEAFF
D gene: -; V gene: TRBV29-1; clone size: many; J gene: TRBJ2-3; CDR3 DNA: TGCAGCGTTGAGGTGGCTAGCGCAGATACGCAGTATTTT; CDR3 protein: CSVEVASADTQYF
D gene: -; V gene: TRBV12-3/TRBV12-4; clone size: -; J gene: TRBJ2-7; CDR3 DNA: TGTGCCAGCAGTTTAGAGGGCGGTTCCGCCTCCTACGAGCAGTACTTC; CDR3 protein: CASSLEGGSASYEQYF
D gene: TRBD1; V gene: TRBV6-1; clone size: many; J gene: TRBJ1-5; CDR3 DNA: TGTGCCAGCAGGATAGGGGGGACAGGGGGCCGTCAGCCCCAGCATTTT; CDR3 protein: CASRIGGTGGRQPQHF
D gene: TRBD1; V gene: TRBV28; clone size: few; J gene: TRBJ1-2; CDR3 DNA: TGTGCCAGCAGTTTAGCATACGACAGGGGCGGTGGCTACACCTTC; CDR3 protein: CASSLAYDRGGGYTF
D gene: -; V gene: TRBV20-1; clone size: many; J gene: TRBJ1-4; CDR3 DNA: TGCAGTGCTAGTCCCGGGACGGGCCATAATGAAAAACTGTTTTTT; CDR3 protein: CSASPGTGHNEKLFF
D gene: TRBD1; V gene: TRBV5-1; clone size: few; J gene: TRBJ1-1; CDR3 DNA: TGCGCCAGCAGCTGGAGACAGGGGGCGAAGAACACTGAAGCTTTCTTT; CDR3 protein: CASSWRQGAKNTEAFF
D gene: -; V gene: TRBV6-1; clone size: many; J gene: TRBJ1-1; CDR3 DNA: TGTGCCAGCAGTGCAGGGAAGAACACTGAAGCTTTCTTT; CDR3 protein: CASSAGKNTEAFF
D gene: TRBD1; V gene: TRBV2; clone size: once; J gene: TRBJ1-4; CDR3 DNA: TGTGCCAGCAGCCCCGGGACAGGGGGTTATGAAAAACTGTTTTTT; CDR3 protein: CASSPGTGGYEKLFF
D gene: -; V gene: TRBV29-1; clone size: -; J gene: TRBJ1-1; CDR3 DNA: TGCAGCGTTGTTTACCCTCATTTGAACACTGAAGCTTTCTTT; CDR3 protein: CSVVYPHLNTEAFF
D gene: -; V gene: TRBV6-5; clone size: -; J gene: TRBJ2-1; CDR3 DNA: TGTGCCAGCAGTCCGGGGGTTTACTACAATGAGCAGTTCTTC; CDR3 protein: CASSPGVYYNEQFF
D gene: TRBD1; V gene: TRBV5-1; clone size: many; J gene: TRBJ2-5; CDR3 DNA: TGCGCCAGCAGCGATCCGTTTGGACAGGGAGGCGAGACCCAGTACTTC; CDR3 protein: CASSDPFGQGGETQYF
D gene: TRBD2; V gene: TRBV7-2; clone size: -; J gene: TRBJ2-5; CDR3 DNA: TGTGCCAGCAGCTTTGGTAGCGGGCGCGAGACCCAGTACTTC; CDR3 protein: CASSFGSGRETQYF
D gene: TRBD1; V gene: TRBV10-3; clone size: -; J gene: TRBJ1-1; CDR3 DNA: TGTGCCACCGCCCCCGGGACAGGTATCATGAACACTGAAGCTTTCTTT; CDR3 protein: CATAPGTGIMNTEAFF
D gene: TRBD1; V gene: TRBV7-9; clone size: many; J gene: TRBJ1-1; CDR3 DNA: TGTGCCAGCAGAACTTCTAACAGGGGGCGGAACACTGAAGCTTTCTTT; CDR3 protein: CASRTSNRGRNTEAFF
D gene: TRBD1; V gene: TRBV7-9; clone size: many; J gene: TRBJ1-2; CDR3 DNA: TGTGCCAGCAGCCGGCCCCAGACAGGGCAAGGCTACACCTTC; CDR3 protein: CASSRPQTGQGYTF
D gene: TRBD2; V gene: TRBV12-3/TRBV12-4; clone size: few; J gene: TRBJ2-1; CDR3 DNA: TGTGCCAGCAGTTTAGTGGCTAGCGGGAACAATGAGCAGTTCTTC; CDR3 protein: CASSLVASGNNEQFF
D gene: TRBD2; V gene: TRBV2; clone size: -; J gene: TRBJ2-1; CDR3 DNA: TGTGCCAGCAGTGATCTAGCGGGGGGATCGGTTGAGCAGTTCTTC; CDR3 protein: CASSDLAGGSVEQFF
D gene: TRBD2; V gene: TRBV15; clone size: -; J gene: TRBJ2-1; CDR3 DNA: TGTGCCACCAGCTGGGTAGCGGGGAGGAATGAGCAGTTCTTC; CDR3 protein: CATSWVAGRNEQFF
D gene: TRBD1; V gene: TRBV10-3; clone size: many; J gene: TRBJ2-7; CDR3 DNA: TGTGCCATCAGGGACAGGGGTTTCTACGAGCAGTACTTC; CDR3 protein: CAIRDRGFYEQYF
D gene: TRBD2; V gene: TRBV5-5; clone size: -; J gene: TRBJ2-1; CDR3 DNA: TGTGCCAGCAGCTCACCTAGCGGGGGGGCCTACAATGAGCAGTTCTTC; CDR3 protein: CASSSPSGGAYNEQFF
D gene: TRBD2; V gene: TRBV7-6; clone size: few; J gene: TRBJ2-7; CDR3 DNA: TGTGCCAGCAGCTTAGCGGGGGGGGTCGACGAGCAGTACTTC; CDR3 protein: CASSLAGGVDEQYF
D gene: TRBD1; V gene: TRBV15; clone size: many; J gene: TRBJ1-6; CDR3 DNA: TGTGCCACCAGCTGGGGAGACAGGGATAATTCACCCCTCCACTTT; CDR3 protein: CATSWGDRDNSPLHF
D gene: TRBD2; V gene: TRBV9; clone size: few; J gene: TRBJ2-1; CDR3 DNA: TGTGCCAGCAGCCGGGGGGGGGGGGCAATGGAGCAGTTCTTC; CDR3 protein: CASSRGGGAMEQFF
D gene: -; V gene: TRBV10-3; clone size: -; J gene: TRBJ1-1; CDR3 DNA: -; CDR3 protein: CAIRSQGEANYGYTFGSGNTEAFF